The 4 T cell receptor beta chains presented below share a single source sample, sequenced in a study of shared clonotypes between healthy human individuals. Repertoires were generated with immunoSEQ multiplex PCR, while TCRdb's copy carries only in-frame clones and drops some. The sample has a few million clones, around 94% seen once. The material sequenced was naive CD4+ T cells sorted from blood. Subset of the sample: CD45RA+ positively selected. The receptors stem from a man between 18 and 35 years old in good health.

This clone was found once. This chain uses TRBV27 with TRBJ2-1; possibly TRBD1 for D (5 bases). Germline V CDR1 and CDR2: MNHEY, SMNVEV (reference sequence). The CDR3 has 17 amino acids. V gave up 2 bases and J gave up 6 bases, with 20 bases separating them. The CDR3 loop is CASSLQPGMGNSNEQFF. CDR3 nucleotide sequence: TGTGCCAGCAGTTTACAGCCAGGGATGGGGAACTCCAATGAGCAGTTCTTC.

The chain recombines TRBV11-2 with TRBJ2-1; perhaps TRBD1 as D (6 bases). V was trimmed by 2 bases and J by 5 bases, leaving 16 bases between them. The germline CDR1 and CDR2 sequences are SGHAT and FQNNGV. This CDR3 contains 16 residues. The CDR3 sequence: CASSLTGQLGNNEQFF. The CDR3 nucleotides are TGTGCCAGCAGCTTAACAGGACAGCTAGGAAACAATGAGCAGTTCTTC.

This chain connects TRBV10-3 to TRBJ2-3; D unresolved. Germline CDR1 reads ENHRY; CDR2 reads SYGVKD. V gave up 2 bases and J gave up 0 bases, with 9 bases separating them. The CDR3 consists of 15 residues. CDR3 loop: CAISEEARSTDTQYF. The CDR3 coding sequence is TGTGCCATCAGTGAGGAGGCGCGTAGCACAGATACGCAGTATTTT.

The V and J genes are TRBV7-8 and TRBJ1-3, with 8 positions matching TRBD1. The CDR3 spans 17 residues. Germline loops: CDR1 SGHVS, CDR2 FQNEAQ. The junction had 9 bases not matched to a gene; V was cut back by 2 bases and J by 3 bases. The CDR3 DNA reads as TGTGCCAGCAGCTTATTGGGGCAGGGGACAGGTGGAAACACCATATATTTT. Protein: CASSLLGQGTGGNTIYF.